This TCR beta chain was retrieved from a study of T-cell memory formation after mild COVID-19. TCRdb re-called the 5' RACE reads through MiXCR, storing one row per CDR3 protein. The table records approximately 500,000 distinct CDR3 sequences, around a quarter of them present only once. This clonotype was seen only once. Trimming removed 1 base from V and 0 bases from J, with 7 bases in between. This CDR3 comprises 16 residues. The source material was PBMCs or a T cell subset sorted from them (not recorded which). The clonotype was recovered from an adult woman who had mild COVID-19 (a few samples of this study predate the infection). Cell type and time point are not known. The chain carries TRBV12-3 or TRBV12-4 and TRBJ2-6; the D gene is possibly TRBD1 (5 bases). The CDR3 DNA follows: TGTGCCAGCAGTTTAGTGACAGCCTCTGGGGCCAACGTCCTGACTTTC. Amino acid sequence: CASSLVTASGANVLTF.